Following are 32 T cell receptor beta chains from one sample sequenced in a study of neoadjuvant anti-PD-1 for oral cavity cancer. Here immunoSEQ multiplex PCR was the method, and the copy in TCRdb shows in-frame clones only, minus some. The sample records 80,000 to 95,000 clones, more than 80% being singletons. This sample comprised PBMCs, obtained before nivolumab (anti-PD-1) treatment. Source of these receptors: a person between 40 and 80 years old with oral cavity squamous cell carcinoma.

CDR3 residues: CAWRQGASGNTIYF. The CDR3 DNA sequence: TGTGCCTGGAGACAGGGGGCCAGTGGAAACACCATATATTTT. The rearrangement links TRBV30 to TRBJ1-3, with 9 bases that match TRBD1. V lost 3 bases, J lost 3 bases, and 3 bases stayed unmatched. The germline gives CDR1 GTSNPN, CDR2 SVGIG (reference sequence). This CDR3 is built from 14 residues.

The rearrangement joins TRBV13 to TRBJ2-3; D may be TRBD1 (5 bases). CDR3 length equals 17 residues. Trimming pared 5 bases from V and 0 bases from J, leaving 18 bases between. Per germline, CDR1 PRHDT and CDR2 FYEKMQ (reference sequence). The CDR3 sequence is CASSPLLESGSTDTQYF. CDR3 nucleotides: TGTGCCAGCAGCCCCCTCTTAGAGTCAGGGAGCACAGATACGCAGTATTTT.

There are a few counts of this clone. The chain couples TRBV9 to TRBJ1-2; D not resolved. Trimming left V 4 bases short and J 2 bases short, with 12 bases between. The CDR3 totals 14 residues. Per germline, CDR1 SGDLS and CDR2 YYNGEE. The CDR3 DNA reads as TGTGCCAGCAGCCCCCCACATATCAACTATGGCTACACCTTC. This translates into CASSPPHINYGYTF.

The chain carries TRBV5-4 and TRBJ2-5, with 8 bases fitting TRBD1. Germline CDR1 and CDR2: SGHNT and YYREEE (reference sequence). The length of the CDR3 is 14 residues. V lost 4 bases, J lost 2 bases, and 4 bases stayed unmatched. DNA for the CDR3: TGTGCCAGCAGCATAGACAGGGGACAAGAGACCCAGTACTTC. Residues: CASSIDRGQETQYF.

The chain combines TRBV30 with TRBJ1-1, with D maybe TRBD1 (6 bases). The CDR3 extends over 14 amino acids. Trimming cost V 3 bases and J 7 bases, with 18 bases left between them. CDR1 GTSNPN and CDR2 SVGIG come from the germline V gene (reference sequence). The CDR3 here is CAWRRGGAWDEAFF. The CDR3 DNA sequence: TGTGCCTGGAGGCGGGGGGGCGCTTGGGATGAAGCTTTCTTT.

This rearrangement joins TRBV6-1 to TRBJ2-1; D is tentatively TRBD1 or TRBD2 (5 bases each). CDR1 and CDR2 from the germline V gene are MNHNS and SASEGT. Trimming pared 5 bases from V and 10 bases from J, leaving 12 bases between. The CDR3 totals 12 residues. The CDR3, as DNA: TGTGCCAGCAGTCCAGAGGGGCAGGAGCAGTTCTTC. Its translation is CASSPEGQEQFF.

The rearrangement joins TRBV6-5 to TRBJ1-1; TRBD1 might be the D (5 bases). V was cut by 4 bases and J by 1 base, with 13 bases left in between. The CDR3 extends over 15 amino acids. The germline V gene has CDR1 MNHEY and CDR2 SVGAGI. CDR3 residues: CASSLNRLQNTEAFF. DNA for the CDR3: TGTGCCAGCAGTTTAAACAGGTTACAGAACACTGAAGCTTTCTTT.

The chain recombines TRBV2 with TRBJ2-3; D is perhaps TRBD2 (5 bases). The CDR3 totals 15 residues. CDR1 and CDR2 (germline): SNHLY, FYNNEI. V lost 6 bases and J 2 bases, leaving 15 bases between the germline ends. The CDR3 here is CASRVVMGDTDTQYF. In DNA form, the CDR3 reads TGTGCCAGCAGGGTGGTGATGGGAGACACAGATACGCAGTATTTT. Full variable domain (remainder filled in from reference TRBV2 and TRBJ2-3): EPEVTQTPSHQVTQMGQEVILRCVPISNHLYFYWYRQILGQKVEFLVSFYNNEISEKSEIFDDQFSVERPDGSNFTLKIRSTKLEDSAMYFCASRVVMGDTDTQYFGPGTRLTVL.

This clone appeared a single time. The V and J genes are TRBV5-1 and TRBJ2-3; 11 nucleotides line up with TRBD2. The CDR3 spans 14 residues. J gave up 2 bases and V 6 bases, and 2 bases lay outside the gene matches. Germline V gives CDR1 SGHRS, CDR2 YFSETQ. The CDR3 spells CASKTSGTTDTQYF. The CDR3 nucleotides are TGCGCCAGCAAGACTAGCGGGACCACAGATACGCAGTATTTT.

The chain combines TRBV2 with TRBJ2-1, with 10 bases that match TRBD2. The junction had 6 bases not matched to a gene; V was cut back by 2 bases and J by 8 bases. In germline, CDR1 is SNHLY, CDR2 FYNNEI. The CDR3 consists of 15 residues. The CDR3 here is CASSERASGSDEQFF. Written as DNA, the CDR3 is TGTGCCAGCAGTGAACGGGCTAGCGGGAGCGATGAGCAGTTCTTC.

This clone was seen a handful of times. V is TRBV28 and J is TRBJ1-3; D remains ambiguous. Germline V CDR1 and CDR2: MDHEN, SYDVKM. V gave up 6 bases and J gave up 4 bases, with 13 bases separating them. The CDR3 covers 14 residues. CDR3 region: CASSSQIQGNTIYF. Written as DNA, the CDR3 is TGTGCCAGCAGCTCCCAGATACAGGGAAACACCATATATTTT.

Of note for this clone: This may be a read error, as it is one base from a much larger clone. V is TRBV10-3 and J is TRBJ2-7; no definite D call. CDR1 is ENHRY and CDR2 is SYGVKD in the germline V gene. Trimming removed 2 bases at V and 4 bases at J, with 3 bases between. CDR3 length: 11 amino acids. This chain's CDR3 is CAISEKYEQYF. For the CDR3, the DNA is TGTGCCATCAGTGAGAAGTACGAGCAGTACTTC.

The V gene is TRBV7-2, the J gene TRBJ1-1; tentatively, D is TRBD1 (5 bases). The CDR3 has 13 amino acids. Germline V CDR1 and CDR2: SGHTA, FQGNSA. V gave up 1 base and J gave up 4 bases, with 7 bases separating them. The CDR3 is CASSLVRATEAFF. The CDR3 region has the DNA TGTGCCAGCAGCTTAGTCAGGGCCACTGAAGCTTTCTTT.

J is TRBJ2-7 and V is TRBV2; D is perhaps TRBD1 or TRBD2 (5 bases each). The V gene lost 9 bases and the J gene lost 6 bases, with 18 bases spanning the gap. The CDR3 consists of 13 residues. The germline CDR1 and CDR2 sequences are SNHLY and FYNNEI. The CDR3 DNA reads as TGTGCCAGTTTCCGGGACCCAGCCGGCGAGCAGTACTTC. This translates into CASFRDPAGEQYF.

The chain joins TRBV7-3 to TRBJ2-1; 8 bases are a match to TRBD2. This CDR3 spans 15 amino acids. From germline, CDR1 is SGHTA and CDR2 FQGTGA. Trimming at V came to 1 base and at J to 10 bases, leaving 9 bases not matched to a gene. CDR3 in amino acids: CASSLIGGTRKEQFF. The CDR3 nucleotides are TGTGCCAGCAGCTTAATAGGAGGGACTAGGAAAGAGCAGTTCTTC. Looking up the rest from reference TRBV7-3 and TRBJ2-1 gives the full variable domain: GAGVSQTPSNKVTEKGKYVELRCDPISGHTALYWYRQSLGQGPEFLIYFQGTGAADDSGLPNDRFFAVRPEGSVSTLKIQRTERGDSAVYLCASSLIGGTRKEQFFGPGTRLTVL.

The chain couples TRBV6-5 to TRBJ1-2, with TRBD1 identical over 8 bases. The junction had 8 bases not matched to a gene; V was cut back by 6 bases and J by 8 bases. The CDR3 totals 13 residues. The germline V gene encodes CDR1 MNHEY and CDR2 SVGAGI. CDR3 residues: CASSYQQGGGYTF. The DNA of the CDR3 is TGTGCCAGCAGCTACCAACAGGGGGGAGGCTACACCTTC.

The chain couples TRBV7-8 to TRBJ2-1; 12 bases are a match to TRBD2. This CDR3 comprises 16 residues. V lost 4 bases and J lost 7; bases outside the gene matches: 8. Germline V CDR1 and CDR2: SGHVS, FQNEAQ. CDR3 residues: CASSSGGTSGLNEQFF. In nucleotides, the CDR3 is TGTGCCAGCAGCTCAGGGGGGACTAGCGGGCTTAATGAGCAGTTCTTC.

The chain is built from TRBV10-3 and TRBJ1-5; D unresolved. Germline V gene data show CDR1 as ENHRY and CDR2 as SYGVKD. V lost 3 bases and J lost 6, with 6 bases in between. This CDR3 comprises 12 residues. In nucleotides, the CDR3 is TGTGCCATCAGTGAAAGTTCTCAGCCCCAGCATTTT. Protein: CAISESSQPQHF.

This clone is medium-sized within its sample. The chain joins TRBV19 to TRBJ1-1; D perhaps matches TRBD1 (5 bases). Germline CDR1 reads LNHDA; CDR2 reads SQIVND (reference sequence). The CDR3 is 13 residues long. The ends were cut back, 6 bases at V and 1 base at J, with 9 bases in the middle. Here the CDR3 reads CASSQTENTEAFF. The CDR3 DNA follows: TGTGCCAGTAGCCAGACAGAGAACACTGAAGCTTTCTTT. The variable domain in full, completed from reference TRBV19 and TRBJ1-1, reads DGGITQSPKYLFRKEGQNVTLSCEQNLNHDAMYWYRQDPGQGLRLIYYSQIVNDFQKGDIAEGYSVSREKKESFPLTVTSAQKNPTAFYLCASSQTENTEAFFGQGTRLTVV.

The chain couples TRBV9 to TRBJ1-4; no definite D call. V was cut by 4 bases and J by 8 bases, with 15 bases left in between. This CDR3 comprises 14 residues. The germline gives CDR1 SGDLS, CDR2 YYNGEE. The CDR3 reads CASSPPGFREKLFF. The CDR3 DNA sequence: TGTGCCAGCAGCCCTCCGGGGTTTAGGGAAAAACTGTTTTTT.

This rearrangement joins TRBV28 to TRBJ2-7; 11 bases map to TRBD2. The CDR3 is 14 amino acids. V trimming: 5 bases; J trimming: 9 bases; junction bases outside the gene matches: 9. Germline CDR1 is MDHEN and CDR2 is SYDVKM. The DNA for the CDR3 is TGTGCCAGCAGTCAACTAGCGGGAGCTCAGCCGCAGTACTTC. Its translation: CASSQLAGAQPQYF.

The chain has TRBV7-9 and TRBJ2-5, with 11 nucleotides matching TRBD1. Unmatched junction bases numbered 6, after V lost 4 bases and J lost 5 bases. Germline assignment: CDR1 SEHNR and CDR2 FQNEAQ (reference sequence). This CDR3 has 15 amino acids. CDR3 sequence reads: CASSSGQGATETQYF. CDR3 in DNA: TGTGCCAGCAGCTCAGGACAGGGGGCAACGGAGACCCAGTACTTC. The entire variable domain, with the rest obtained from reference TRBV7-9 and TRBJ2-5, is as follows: DTGVSQNPRHKITKRGQNVTFRCDPISEHNRLYWYRQTLGQGPEFLTYFQNEAQLEKSRLLSDRFSAERPKGSFSTLEIQRTEQGDSAMYLCASSSGQGATETQYFGPGTRLLVL.

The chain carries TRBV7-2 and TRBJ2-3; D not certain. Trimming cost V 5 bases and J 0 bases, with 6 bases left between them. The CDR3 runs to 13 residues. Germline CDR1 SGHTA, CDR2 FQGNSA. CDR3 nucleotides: TGTGCCAGCAGCCCTCATAGCACAGATACGCAGTATTTT. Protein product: CASSPHSTDTQYF.

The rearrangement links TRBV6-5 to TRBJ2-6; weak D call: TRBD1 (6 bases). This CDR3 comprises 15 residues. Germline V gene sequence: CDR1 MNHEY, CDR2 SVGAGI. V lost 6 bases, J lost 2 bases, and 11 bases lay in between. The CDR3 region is CASSLHRAGANVLTF. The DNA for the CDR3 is TGTGCCAGCAGCCTACACAGGGCTGGGGCCAACGTCCTGACTTTC.

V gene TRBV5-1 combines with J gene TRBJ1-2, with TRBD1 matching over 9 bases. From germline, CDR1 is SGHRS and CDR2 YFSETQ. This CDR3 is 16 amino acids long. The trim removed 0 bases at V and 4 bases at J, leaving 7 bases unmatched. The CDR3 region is CASSLDGDRAFYGYTF. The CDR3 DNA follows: TGCGCCAGCAGCTTGGATGGGGACAGGGCCTTCTATGGCTACACCTTC.

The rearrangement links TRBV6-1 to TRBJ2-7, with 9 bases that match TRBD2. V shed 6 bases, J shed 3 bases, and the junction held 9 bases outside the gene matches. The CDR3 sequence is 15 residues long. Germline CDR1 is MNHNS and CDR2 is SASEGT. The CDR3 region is CASREASGTLYEQYF. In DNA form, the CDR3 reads TGTGCCAGCAGGGAGGCTAGCGGGACTCTCTACGAGCAGTACTTC.

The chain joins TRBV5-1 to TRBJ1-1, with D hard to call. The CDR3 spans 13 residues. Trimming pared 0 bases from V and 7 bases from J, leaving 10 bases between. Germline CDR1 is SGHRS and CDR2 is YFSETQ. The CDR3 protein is CASSLAEASEAFF. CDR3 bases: TGCGCCAGCAGCTTGGCTGAGGCCAGTGAAGCTTTCTTT. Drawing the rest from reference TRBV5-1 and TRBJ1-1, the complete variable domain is KAGVTQTPRYLIKTRGQQVTLSCSPISGHRSVSWYQQTPGQGLQFLFEYFSETQRNKGNFPGRFSGRQFSNSRSEMNVSTLELGDSALYLCASSLAEASEAFFGQGTRLTVV.

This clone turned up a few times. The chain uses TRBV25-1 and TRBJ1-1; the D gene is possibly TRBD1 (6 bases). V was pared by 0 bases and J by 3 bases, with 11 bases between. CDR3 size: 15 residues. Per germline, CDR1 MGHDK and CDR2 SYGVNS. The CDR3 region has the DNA TGTGCCAGCAGTGAATACTCTACAGGGTACACTGAAGCTTTCTTT. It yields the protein CASSEYSTGYTEAFF.

CDR3 protein: CASSSGLAGGPPDPDTQYF. DNA for the CDR3: TGCGCCAGCAGCAGCGGACTAGCGGGAGGTCCACCCGATCCAGATACGCAGTATTTT. V usage is TRBV5-1 and J usage is TRBJ2-3; 14 bases fit TRBD2. The germline V gene encodes CDR1 SGHRS and CDR2 YFSETQ. The CDR3 covers 19 residues. Germline trimming cut 4 bases from V and 4 bases from J; bases unmatched to any gene: 14.

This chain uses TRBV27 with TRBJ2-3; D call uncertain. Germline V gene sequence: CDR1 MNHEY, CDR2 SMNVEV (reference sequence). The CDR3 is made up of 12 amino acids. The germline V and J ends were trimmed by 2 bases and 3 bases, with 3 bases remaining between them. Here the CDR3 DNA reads TGTGCCAGCAGTTTAGGGACAGATACGCAGTATTTT. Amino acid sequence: CASSLGTDTQYF.

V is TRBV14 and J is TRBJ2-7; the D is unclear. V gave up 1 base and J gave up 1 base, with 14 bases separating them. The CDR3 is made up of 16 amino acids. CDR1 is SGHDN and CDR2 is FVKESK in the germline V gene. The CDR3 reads CASSQAGFGRSYEQYF. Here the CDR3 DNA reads TGTGCCAGCAGCCAAGCAGGCTTCGGAAGATCCTACGAGCAGTACTTC.

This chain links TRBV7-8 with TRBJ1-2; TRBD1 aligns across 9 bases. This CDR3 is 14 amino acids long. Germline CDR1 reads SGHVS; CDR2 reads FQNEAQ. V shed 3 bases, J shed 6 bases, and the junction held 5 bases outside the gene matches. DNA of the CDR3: TGTGCCAGCAGCTTGGGGACAGGGTCCCATGGCTACACCTTC. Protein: CASSLGTGSHGYTF.